This TCR beta chain comes out of a study of CD8+ T cells in alopecia areata. About the research overall: Tofacitinib was taken orally by treated patients, and the dose was 5 to 10 mg twice daily.

Treatment given: oral pan-JAK inhibitor, 5-10 mg twice daily. Collection of lesional scalp punch biopsies and peripheral blood was performed in alopecia areata patients. Germline V gene sequence: CDR1 MNHEY, CDR2 SMNVEV (reference sequence). The V end lost 6 bases, the J end lost 8 bases, and 11 bases lay between the germline ends. CDR3 length: 13 residues. Following extraction, RNA underwent reverse transcription to cDNA, which served as the sequencing template. Clones were sequenced by immunoSEQ multiplex PCR, and TCRdb holds only the in-frame ones, with some missing. The table shows around 170,000 clones, with approximately 51% occurring only once.

This receptor was taken from a human donor with alopecia areata. Sample: CD8+ T cells sorted from blood, taken around week 54, from a patient treated with tofacitinib. J is TRBJ1-6 and V is TRBV27; no reliable D call. CDR3 bases: TGTGCCAGCAGGATAACGAGTCATTCACCCCTCCACTTT. This sequence encodes CASRITSHSPLHF.